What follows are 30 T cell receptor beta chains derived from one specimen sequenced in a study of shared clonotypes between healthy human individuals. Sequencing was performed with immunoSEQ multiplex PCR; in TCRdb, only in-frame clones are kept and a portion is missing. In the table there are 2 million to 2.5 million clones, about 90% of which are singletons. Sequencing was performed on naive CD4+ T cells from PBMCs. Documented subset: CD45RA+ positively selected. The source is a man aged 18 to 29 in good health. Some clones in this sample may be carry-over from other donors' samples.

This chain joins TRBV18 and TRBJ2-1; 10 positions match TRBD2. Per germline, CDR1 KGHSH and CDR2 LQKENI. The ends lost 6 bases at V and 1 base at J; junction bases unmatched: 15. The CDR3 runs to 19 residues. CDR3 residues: CASSPGLASRTGSYNEQFF. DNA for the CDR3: TGTGCCAGCTCGCCGGGACTAGCGTCCAGAACCGGATCCTACAATGAGCAGTTCTTC.

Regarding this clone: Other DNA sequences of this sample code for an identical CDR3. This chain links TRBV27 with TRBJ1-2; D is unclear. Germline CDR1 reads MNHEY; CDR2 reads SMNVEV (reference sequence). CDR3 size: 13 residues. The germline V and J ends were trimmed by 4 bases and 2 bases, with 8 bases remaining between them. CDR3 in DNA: TGTGCCAGCAGTTACCGGATCAACTATGGCTACACCTTC. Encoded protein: CASSYRINYGYTF.

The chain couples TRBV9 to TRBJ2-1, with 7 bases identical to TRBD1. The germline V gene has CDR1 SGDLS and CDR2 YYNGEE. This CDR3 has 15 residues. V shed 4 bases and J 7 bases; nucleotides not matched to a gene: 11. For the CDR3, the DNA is TGTGCCAGCAGCCGAGGGGGCACCGTTAAGAATGAGCAGTTCTTC. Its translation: CASSRGGTVKNEQFF.

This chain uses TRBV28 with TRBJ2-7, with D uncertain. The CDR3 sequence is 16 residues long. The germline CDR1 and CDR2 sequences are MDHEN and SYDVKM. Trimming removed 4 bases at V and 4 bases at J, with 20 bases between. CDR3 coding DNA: TGTGCCAGCAGTTCCTGGCAGGCCCGGGTGGGGTACGAGCAGTACTTC. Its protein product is CASSSWQARVGYEQYF.

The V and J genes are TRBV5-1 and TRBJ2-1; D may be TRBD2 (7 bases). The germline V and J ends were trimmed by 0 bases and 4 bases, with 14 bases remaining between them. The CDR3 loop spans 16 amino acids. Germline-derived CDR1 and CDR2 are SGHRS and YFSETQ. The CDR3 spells CASSLGPGGQYNEQFF. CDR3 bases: TGCGCCAGCAGCTTGGGACCGGGAGGACAGTACAATGAGCAGTTCTTC.

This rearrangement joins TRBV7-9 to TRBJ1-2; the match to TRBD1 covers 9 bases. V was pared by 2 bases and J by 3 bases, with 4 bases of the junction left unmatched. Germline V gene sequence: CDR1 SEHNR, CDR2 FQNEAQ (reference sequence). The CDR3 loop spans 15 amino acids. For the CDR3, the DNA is TGTGCCAGCAGCTTAAGACAGGGGGATCACTATGGCTACACCTTC. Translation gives CASSLRQGDHYGYTF.

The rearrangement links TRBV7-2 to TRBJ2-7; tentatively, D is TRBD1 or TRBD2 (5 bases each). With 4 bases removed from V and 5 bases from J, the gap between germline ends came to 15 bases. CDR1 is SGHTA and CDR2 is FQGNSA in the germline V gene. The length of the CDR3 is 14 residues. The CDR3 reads CASSSGTPRHEQYF. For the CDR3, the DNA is TGTGCCAGCAGCTCCGGGACCCCACGCCACGAGCAGTACTTC.

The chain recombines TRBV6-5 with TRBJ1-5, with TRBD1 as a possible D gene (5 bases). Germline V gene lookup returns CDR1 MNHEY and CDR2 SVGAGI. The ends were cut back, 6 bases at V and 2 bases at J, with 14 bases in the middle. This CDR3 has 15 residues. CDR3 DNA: TGTGCCAGCAGAGGAGACCGAGGGGGCAATCAGCCCCAGCATTTT. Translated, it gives CASRGDRGGNQPQHF.

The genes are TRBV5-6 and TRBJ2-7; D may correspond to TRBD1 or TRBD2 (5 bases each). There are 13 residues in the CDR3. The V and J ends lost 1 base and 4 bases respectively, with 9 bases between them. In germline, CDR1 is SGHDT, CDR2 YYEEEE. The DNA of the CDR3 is TGTGCCAGCAGCTTGCTAGGGGAGTACGAGCAGTACTTC. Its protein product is CASSLLGEYEQYF.

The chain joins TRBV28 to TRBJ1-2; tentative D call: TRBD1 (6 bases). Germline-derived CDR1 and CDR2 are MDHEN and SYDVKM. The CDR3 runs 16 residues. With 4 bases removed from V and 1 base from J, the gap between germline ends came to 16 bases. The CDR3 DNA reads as TGTGCCAGCAGTTCGTCCAGGGGAAGATATAACTATGGCTACACCTTC. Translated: CASSSSRGRYNYGYTF.

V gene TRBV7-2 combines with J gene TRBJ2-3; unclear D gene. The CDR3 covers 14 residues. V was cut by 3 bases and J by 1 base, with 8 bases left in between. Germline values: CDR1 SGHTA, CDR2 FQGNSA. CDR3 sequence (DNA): TGTGCCAGCAGCTTTCCCCCGCGCACAGATACGCAGTATTTT. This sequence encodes CASSFPPRTDTQYF.

In nucleotides, the CDR3 is TGTGCCAGCGGGACGGCTAATCAGCCCCAGCATTTT. It translates to CASGTANQPQHF. The rearrangement uses TRBV28 and TRBJ1-5, with D possibly matching TRBD1 (5 bases). Deletions cut 8 bases from V and 4 bases from J, with 9 bases between. Germline V gene sequence: CDR1 MDHEN, CDR2 SYDVKM. This CDR3 is built from 12 residues.

DNA of the CDR3: TGTGCCAGCAGGGCGATGGCGAACACTGAAGCTTTCTTT. It yields the protein CASRAMANTEAFF. The V gene is TRBV27, the J gene TRBJ1-1; no definite D call. Germline CDR1 reads MNHEY; CDR2 reads SMNVEV (reference sequence). The CDR3 runs 13 residues. The V end lost 6 bases, the J end lost 1 base, and 9 bases lay between the germline ends.

Here the CDR3 DNA reads TGTGCCAGCAGCCACGACAGGGGGCGCATCTACAATGAGCAGTTCTTC. Encoded protein: CASSHDRGRIYNEQFF. This chain connects TRBV14 to TRBJ2-1; 10 positions match TRBD1. Losses at the gene ends were 3 bases for V and 3 bases for J; bases not matched to a gene: 5. This CDR3 is 16 amino acids long. Germline V CDR1 and CDR2: SGHDN, FVKESK.

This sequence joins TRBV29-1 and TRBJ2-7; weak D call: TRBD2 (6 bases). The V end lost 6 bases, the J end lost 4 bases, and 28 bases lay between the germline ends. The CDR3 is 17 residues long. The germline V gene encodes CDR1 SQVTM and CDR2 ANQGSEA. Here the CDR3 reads CSVKGMFGGSNWYEQYF. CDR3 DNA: TGCAGCGTGAAGGGCATGTTCGGAGGGAGTAATTGGTACGAGCAGTACTTC.

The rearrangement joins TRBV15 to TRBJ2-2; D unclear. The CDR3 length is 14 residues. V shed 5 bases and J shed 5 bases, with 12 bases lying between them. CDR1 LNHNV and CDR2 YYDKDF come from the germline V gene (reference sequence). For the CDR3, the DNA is TGTGCCACCAGCTACCCTATGGAGACCGGGGAGCTGTTTTTT. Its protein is CATSYPMETGELFF.

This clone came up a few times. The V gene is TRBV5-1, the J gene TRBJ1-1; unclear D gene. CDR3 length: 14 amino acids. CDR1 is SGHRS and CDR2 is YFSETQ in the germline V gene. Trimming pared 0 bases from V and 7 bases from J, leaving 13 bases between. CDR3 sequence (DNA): TGCGCCAGCAGCTTGGGATTGGCAGGCGGTGAAGCTTTCTTT. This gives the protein CASSLGLAGGEAFF.

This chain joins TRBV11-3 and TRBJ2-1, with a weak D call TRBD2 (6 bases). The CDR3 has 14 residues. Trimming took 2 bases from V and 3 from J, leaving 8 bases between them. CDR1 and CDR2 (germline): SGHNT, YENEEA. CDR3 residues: CASSLRGDYNEQFF. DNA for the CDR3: TGTGCCAGCAGCTTACGCGGGGACTACAATGAGCAGTTCTTC.

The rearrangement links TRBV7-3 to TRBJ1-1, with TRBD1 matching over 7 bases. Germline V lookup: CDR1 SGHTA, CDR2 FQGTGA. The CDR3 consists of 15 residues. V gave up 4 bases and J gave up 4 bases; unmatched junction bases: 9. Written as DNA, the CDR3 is TGTGCCAGCAGCTCGACAGGGTTGGTTTCCACTGAAGCTTTCTTT. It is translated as CASSSTGLVSTEAFF.

The CDR3 sequence is CASSRRGVSSTDTQYF. For the CDR3, the DNA is TGCGCCAGCAGCCGTCGTGGGGTAAGTAGTACAGATACGCAGTATTTT. The rearrangement joins TRBV5-1 to TRBJ2-3, with no clear D. Germline loops: CDR1 SGHRS, CDR2 YFSETQ. This CDR3 has 16 amino acids. V was cut by 4 bases and J by 3 bases, with 18 bases left in between.

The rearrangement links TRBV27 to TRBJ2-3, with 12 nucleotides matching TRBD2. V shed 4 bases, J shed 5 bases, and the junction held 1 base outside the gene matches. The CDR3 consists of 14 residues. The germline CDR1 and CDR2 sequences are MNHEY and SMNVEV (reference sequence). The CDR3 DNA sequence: TGTGCCAGCAGTTCTAGCGGGAGGGGAGATACGCAGTATTTT. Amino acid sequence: CASSSSGRGDTQYF.

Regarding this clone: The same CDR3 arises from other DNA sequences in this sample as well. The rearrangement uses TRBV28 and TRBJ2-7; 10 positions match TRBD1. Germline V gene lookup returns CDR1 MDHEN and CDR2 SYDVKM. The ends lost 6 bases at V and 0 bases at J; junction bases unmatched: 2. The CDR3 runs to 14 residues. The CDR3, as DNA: TGTGCCAGCAGGACAGGGGGCTCCTCCTACGAGCAGTACTTC. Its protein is CASRTGGSSYEQYF.

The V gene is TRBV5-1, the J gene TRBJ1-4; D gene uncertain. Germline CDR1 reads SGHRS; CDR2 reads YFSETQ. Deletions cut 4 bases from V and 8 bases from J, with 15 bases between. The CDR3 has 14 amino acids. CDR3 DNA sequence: TGCGCCAGCAGCCCAGACATCTCGGGGGAAAAACTGTTTTTT. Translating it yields CASSPDISGEKLFF. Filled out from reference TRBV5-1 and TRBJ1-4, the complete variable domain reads KAGVTQTPRYLIKTRGQQVTLSCSPISGHRSVSWYQQTPGQGLQFLFEYFSETQRNKGNFPGRFSGRQFSNSRSEMNVSTLELGDSALYLCASSPDISGEKLFFGSGTQLSVL.

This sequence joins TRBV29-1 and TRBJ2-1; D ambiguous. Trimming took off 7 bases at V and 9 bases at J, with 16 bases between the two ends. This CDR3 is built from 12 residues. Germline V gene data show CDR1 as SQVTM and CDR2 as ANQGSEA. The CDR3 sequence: CSAYLGYAEQFF. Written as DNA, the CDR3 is TGCAGCGCCTATCTGGGGTACGCTGAGCAGTTCTTC.

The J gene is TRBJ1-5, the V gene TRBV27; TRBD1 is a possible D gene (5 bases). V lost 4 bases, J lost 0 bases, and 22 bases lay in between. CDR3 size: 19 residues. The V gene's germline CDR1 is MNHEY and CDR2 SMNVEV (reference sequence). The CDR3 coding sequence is TGTGCCAGCAGTTCTATCCGGGGCCGTAGTCCCCCTAGCAATCAGCCCCAGCATTTT. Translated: CASSSIRGRSPPSNQPQHF.

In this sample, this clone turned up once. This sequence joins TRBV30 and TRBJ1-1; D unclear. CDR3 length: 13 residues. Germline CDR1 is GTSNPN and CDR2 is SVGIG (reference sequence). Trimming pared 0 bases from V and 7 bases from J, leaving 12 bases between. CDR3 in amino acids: CAWSVHRQSEAFF. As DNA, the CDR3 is TGTGCCTGGAGTGTCCACCGGCAAAGTGAAGCTTTCTTT. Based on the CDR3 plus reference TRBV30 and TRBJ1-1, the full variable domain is SQTIHQWPATLVQPVGSPLSLECTVEGTSNPNLYWYRQAAGRGLQLLFYSVGIGQISSEVPQNLSASRPQDRQFILSSKKLLLSDSGFYLCAWSVHRQSEAFFGQGTRLTVV.

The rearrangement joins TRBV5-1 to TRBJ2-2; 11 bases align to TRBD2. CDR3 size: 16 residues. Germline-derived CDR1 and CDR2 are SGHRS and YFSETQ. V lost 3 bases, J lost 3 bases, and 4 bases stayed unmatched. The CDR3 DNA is TGCGCCAGCAGCTGGGGACTAGCGGAGTACACCGGGGAGCTGTTTTTT. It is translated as CASSWGLAEYTGELFF. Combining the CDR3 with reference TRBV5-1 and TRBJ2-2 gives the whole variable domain KAGVTQTPRYLIKTRGQQVTLSCSPISGHRSVSWYQQTPGQGLQFLFEYFSETQRNKGNFPGRFSGRQFSNSRSEMNVSTLELGDSALYLCASSWGLAEYTGELFFGEGSRLTVL.

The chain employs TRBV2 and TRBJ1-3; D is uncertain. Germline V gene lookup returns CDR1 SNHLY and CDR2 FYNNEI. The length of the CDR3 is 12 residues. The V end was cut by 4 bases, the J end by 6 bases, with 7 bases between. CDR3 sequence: CASSVLTNTIYF. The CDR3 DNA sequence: TGTGCCAGCAGTGTCCTTACAAACACCATATATTTT. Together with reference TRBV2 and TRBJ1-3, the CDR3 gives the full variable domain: EPEVTQTPSHQVTQMGQEVILRCVPISNHLYFYWYRQILGQKVEFLVSFYNNEISEKSEIFDDQFSVERPDGSNFTLKIRSTKLEDSAMYFCASSVLTNTIYFGEGSWLTVV.

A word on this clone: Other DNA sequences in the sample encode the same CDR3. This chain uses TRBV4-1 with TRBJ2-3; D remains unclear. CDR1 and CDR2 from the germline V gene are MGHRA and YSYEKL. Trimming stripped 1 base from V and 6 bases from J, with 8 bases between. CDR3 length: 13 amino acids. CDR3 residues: CASSQGLADTQYF. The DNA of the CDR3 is TGCGCCAGCAGCCAAGGCTTGGCGGATACGCAGTATTTT.

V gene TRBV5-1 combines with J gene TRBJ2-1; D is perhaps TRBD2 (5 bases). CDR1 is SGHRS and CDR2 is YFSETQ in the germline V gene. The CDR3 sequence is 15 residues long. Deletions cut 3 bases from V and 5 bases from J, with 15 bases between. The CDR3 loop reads CASSSTGSYHNEQFF. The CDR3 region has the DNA TGCGCCAGCAGCTCCACGGGATCATATCACAATGAGCAGTTCTTC. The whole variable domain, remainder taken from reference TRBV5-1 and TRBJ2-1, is KAGVTQTPRYLIKTRGQQVTLSCSPISGHRSVSWYQQTPGQGLQFLFEYFSETQRNKGNFPGRFSGRQFSNSRSEMNVSTLELGDSALYLCASSSTGSYHNEQFFGPGTRLTVL.